The 24 T cell receptor beta chains presented below share a single source sample, sequenced in a study of human T cells and chemical hapten exposure. Each CDR3 protein is one row after TCRdb ran MiXCR on the RACE reads. In the table there are 340,000 or so distinct CDR3 sequences, roughly 6.9% of which are singletons. Time point in this sample: patch test 1, 2 weeks after DPC sensitization. Treatment given: therapeutic diphenylcyclopropenone sensitization with weekly scalp DPC. Specimen: whole blood, collected in connection with sensitization to the hapten diphenylcyclopropenone (DPC). The source is a woman aged 18-29 years with alopecia areata. Some clones in this sample may be carry-over from other donors' samples.

The V gene is TRBV19, the J gene TRBJ2-3; D may be TRBD2 (6 bases). This CDR3 has 18 residues. The V gene's germline CDR1 is LNHDA and CDR2 SQIVND (reference sequence). With 4 bases removed from V and 2 bases from J, the gap between germline ends came to 22 bases. The CDR3: CASSTQEGTNKNTDTQYF. CDR3 in DNA: TGTGCCAGTAGTACCCAGGAGGGGACCAACAAAAACACAGATACGCAGTATTTT.

This clonotype was observed a few times. The chain is built from TRBV10-3 and TRBJ2-1; D unclear. The CDR3 runs 13 residues. CDR1 and CDR2 from the germline V gene are ENHRY and SYGVKD. The germline V and J ends were trimmed by 10 bases and 7 bases, with 17 bases remaining between them. CDR3 residues: CATSDKPDNEQFF. The DNA for the CDR3 is TGTGCCACCTCTGACAAGCCCGATAATGAGCAGTTCTTC.

This clonotype was picked up many times. The chain is built from TRBV12-3 or TRBV12-4 and TRBJ2-2; 8 nucleotides line up with TRBD1. Trimming cost V 5 bases and J 5 bases; bases outside gene matches: 4. The CDR3 sequence is 14 residues long. In DNA, the CDR3 is TGTGCCAGCAGTCACCGGGACAGGACCGGGGAGCTGTTTTTT. Its translation: CASSHRDRTGELFF.

This clonotype was observed many times. This chain joins TRBV7-2 and TRBJ2-4, with D perhaps matching TRBD2 (6 bases). The CDR3 has 15 residues. The V gene lost 2 bases and the J gene lost 0 bases, with 8 bases spanning the gap. Germline V gives CDR1 SGHTA, CDR2 FQGNSA. This CDR3 reads CASSLMGLAKNIQYF. The CDR3 DNA reads TGTGCCAGCAGCTTAATGGGACTAGCCAAAAACATTCAGTACTTC.

The chain carries TRBV7-9 and TRBJ1-2, with 11 bases aligning to TRBD1. The CDR3 contains 16 residues. V shed 6 bases and J 0 bases; nucleotides not matched to a gene: 6. Germline assignment: CDR1 SEHNR and CDR2 FQNEAQ (reference sequence). CDR3 sequence reads: CASSVGQGGSNYGYTF. The CDR3, as DNA: TGTGCCAGCAGTGTGGGACAGGGGGGATCTAACTATGGCTACACCTTC.

In this sample, this clonotype turned up a few times. This rearrangement joins TRBV15 to TRBJ1-5, with a weak D call TRBD1 (5 bases). The CDR3 loop spans 15 amino acids. Germline loops: CDR1 LNHNV, CDR2 YYDKDF (reference sequence). V was cut by 0 bases and J by 3 bases, with 9 bases left in between. The CDR3 region has the DNA TGTGCCACCAGCAGAGATGGGGACCCCAATCAGCCCCAGCATTTT. Translated, it gives CATSRDGDPNQPQHF.

This clonotype was found a few times. The chain is built from TRBV7-9 and TRBJ2-4; 8 bases are shared with TRBD2. Germline V gene data show CDR1 as SEHNR and CDR2 as FQNEAQ (reference sequence). There are 16 residues in the CDR3. V shed 1 base, J shed 8 bases, and the junction held 10 bases outside the gene matches. DNA for the CDR3: TGTGCCAGCAGCTTAGGAGGGGGACTAGATTCGGACATTCAGTACTTC. It codes for CASSLGGGLDSDIQYF.

This clonotype appeared a few times. The chain couples TRBV20-1 to TRBJ1-1; D remains ambiguous. Germline V gene data show CDR1 as DFQATT and CDR2 as SNEGSKA (reference sequence). V lost 3 bases and J 1 base, leaving 15 bases between the germline ends. This CDR3 has 15 residues. The CDR3 DNA is TGCAGTGCTAGTGGTTCGGCAGATCGGAACACTGAAGCTTTCTTT. Its protein product is CSASGSADRNTEAFF.

This clonotype was counted between two and nine times. The V call is TRBV12-3 or TRBV12-4, the J call TRBJ2-7; D is perhaps TRBD1 (5 bases). This CDR3 has 14 amino acids. V dropped 1 base and J dropped 4 bases, with 11 bases sitting between them. The CDR3 protein is CASSLGQGWYEQYF. The CDR3 nucleotides read TGTGCCAGCAGTTTAGGGCAGGGATGGTACGAGCAGTACTTC.

This clonotype has a handful of counts. This rearrangement joins TRBV19 to TRBJ1-5; 7 nucleotides agree with TRBD1. The CDR3 covers 16 residues. Per the germline V gene, CDR1 is LNHDA and CDR2 is SQIVND (reference sequence). Trimming took 3 bases from V and 4 from J; bases not matched to a gene: 9. CDR3 region: CASSIRGALGNQPQHF. DNA of the CDR3: TGTGCCAGTAGTATCAGGGGGGCCTTGGGAAATCAGCCCCAGCATTTT. The full variable domain, its missing parts supplied by reference TRBV19 and TRBJ1-5, is DGGITQSPKYLFRKEGQNVTLSCEQNLNHDAMYWYRQDPGQGLRLIYYSQIVNDFQKGDIAEGYSVSREKKESFPLTVTSAQKNPTAFYLCASSIRGALGNQPQHFGDGTRLSIL.

This clonotype was seen a handful of times. CDR3 nucleotides: TGTGCCAGCAGTTTAGGGGGATCGAACACCGGGGAGCTGTTTTTT. As protein: CASSLGGSNTGELFF. This chain joins TRBV12-3 or TRBV12-4 and TRBJ2-2; D is uncertain. V shed 1 base and J shed 0 bases, with 6 bases lying between them. CDR3 length equals 15 residues.

CDR3 in DNA: TGTGCCAGCAGTTGGACAGGGAACTATGGCTACACCTTC. Protein sequence: CASSWTGNYGYTF. The chain carries TRBV7-9 and TRBJ1-2, with 8 nucleotides matching TRBD1. CDR1 and CDR2 from the germline V gene are SEHNR and FQNEAQ (reference sequence). This CDR3 spans 13 amino acids. V lost 6 bases and J lost 2; bases outside the gene matches: 2.

The V and J genes are TRBV5-6 and TRBJ2-7, with D possibly being TRBD2 (7 bases). The CDR3 extends over 14 amino acids. Per germline, CDR1 SGHDT and CDR2 YYEEEE. V was shortened by 3 bases and J by 3 bases, with 13 bases between the two germline ends. Here the CDR3 DNA reads TGTGCCAGCAGCTCCCCAGGGGACTACTACGAGCAGTACTTC. As protein: CASSSPGDYYEQYF.

This clonotype was recorded a few times. This chain connects TRBV29-1 to TRBJ2-7; 8 positions agree with TRBD1. Trimming at V came to 7 bases and at J to 3 bases, leaving 5 bases not matched to a gene. Germline lookup yields CDR1 SQVTM and CDR2 ANQGSEA. The CDR3 contains 12 residues. The CDR3 protein is CSGLGQGYEQYF. CDR3 DNA: TGCAGCGGCCTAGGACAGGGCTACGAGCAGTACTTC.

The rearrangement links TRBV5-4 to TRBJ2-4; 7 bases agree with TRBD2. Germline assignment: CDR1 SGHNT and CDR2 YYREEE (reference sequence). After removal of 4 bases from V and 0 bases from J, the junction contained 7 bases not matched to a gene. This CDR3 is 16 amino acids long. DNA of the CDR3: TGTGCCAGCAGCCTGAATAGCGGGCTAGCCAAAAACATTCAGTACTTC. Protein: CASSLNSGLAKNIQYF.

J is TRBJ1-4 and V is TRBV5-1; possibly TRBD1 for D (5 bases). Germline CDR1 SGHRS, CDR2 YFSETQ. The CDR3 covers 15 residues. V was shortened by 2 bases and J by 5 bases, with 13 bases between the two germline ends. Here the CDR3 DNA reads TGCGCCAGCAGCTTATCAGGGACGGAAAATGAAAAACTGTTTTTT. Protein product: CASSLSGTENEKLFF.

This clonotype was recorded at least ten times. This chain uses TRBV7-6 with TRBJ2-7; D uncertain. V shed 2 bases and J shed 5 bases, with 7 bases lying between them. CDR1 SGHVS and CDR2 FNYEAQ come from the germline V gene. The CDR3 has 12 residues. CDR3 region: CASSLYSDEQYF. The CDR3 nucleotides are TGTGCCAGCAGCTTATACAGCGACGAGCAGTACTTC. Full variable domain (rest looked up from reference TRBV7-6 and TRBJ2-7): GAGVSQSPRYKVTKRGQDVALRCDPISGHVSLYWYRQALGQGPEFLTYFNYEAQQDKSGLPNDRFSAERPEGSISTLTIQRTEQRDSAMYRCASSLYSDEQYFGPGTRLTVT.

This clonotype appeared a few times. This rearrangement joins TRBV27 to TRBJ1-2; the D is unclear. The CDR3 covers 14 residues. Trimming left V 3 bases short and J 4 bases short, with 12 bases between. From germline, CDR1 is MNHEY and CDR2 SMNVEV (reference sequence). Here the CDR3 reads CASSFRGRGYGYTF. The CDR3 DNA is TGTGCCAGCAGTTTCCGGGGTCGAGGCTATGGCTACACCTTC.

This clonotype was counted many times. The gene calls are TRBV3-1 and TRBJ2-7; D uncertain. Germline V gene sequence: CDR1 LGHDT, CDR2 YNNKEL (reference sequence). This CDR3 has 15 residues. V dropped 0 bases and J dropped 2 bases, with 11 bases sitting between them. The chain's CDR3 is CASSQDPGGTYEQYF. CDR3 in DNA: TGTGCCAGCAGCCAAGACCCTGGCGGAACCTACGAGCAGTACTTC.

This clonotype came up a few times. This sequence joins TRBV10-3 and TRBJ2-1; 7 nucleotides agree with TRBD2. The CDR3 runs to 14 residues. Germline CDR1 reads ENHRY; CDR2 reads SYGVKD. Trimming at V came to 2 bases and at J to 10 bases, leaving 8 bases not matched to a gene. This chain's CDR3 is CAISEPDVGGEQFF. CDR3 bases: TGTGCCATCAGTGAGCCGGACGTGGGAGGGGAGCAGTTCTTC.

In its sample, this clonotype was seen a few times. This sequence joins TRBV12-5 and TRBJ1-5; unclear D gene. Per germline, CDR1 LGHNT and CDR2 FRNRAP. This CDR3 has 14 amino acids. V gave up 7 bases and J gave up 5 bases, with 15 bases separating them. CDR3 nucleotides: TGTGCTAGTGCTATCAGTACCGGTTATCAGCCCCAGCATTTT. It encodes CASAISTGYQPQHF.

The chain couples TRBV3-1 to TRBJ1-1; perhaps TRBD1 as D (5 bases). CDR1 and CDR2 (germline): LGHDT, YNNKEL (reference sequence). The CDR3 is made up of 13 amino acids. V lost 6 bases and J lost 4, with 12 bases in between. The CDR3 DNA reads as TGTGCCAGCAGTAAAGCAGGGACCACTGAAGCTTTCTTT. It is translated as CASSKAGTTEAFF.

This clonotype was recorded many times. V and J are TRBV7-2 and TRBJ2-5, with 9 bases identical to TRBD2. The CDR3 totals 17 residues. Trimming removed 1 base from V and 3 bases from J; junction bases left unmatched: 9. The germline gives CDR1 SGHTA, CDR2 FQGNSA. The CDR3 loop is CASSLGSRGGAKETQYF. For the CDR3, the DNA is TGTGCCAGCAGCTTAGGGTCTCGCGGGGGGGCCAAAGAGACCCAGTACTTC. The variable domain in full, completed from reference TRBV7-2 and TRBJ2-5, reads GAGVSQSPSNKVTEKGKDVELRCDPISGHTALYWYRQSLGQGLEFLIYFQGNSAPDKSGLPSDRFSAERTGGSVSTLTIQRTQQEDSAVYLCASSLGSRGGAKETQYFGPGTRLLVL.

The chain couples TRBV5-1 to TRBJ1-2; D unresolved. Germline-derived CDR1 and CDR2 are SGHRS and YFSETQ. This CDR3 is 14 amino acids long. Trimming cost V 3 bases and J 2 bases, with 11 bases left between them. The CDR3 coding sequence is TGCGCCAGCAGCTCCCTGCAGCCCAACTATGGCTACACCTTC. Its translation: CASSSLQPNYGYTF.